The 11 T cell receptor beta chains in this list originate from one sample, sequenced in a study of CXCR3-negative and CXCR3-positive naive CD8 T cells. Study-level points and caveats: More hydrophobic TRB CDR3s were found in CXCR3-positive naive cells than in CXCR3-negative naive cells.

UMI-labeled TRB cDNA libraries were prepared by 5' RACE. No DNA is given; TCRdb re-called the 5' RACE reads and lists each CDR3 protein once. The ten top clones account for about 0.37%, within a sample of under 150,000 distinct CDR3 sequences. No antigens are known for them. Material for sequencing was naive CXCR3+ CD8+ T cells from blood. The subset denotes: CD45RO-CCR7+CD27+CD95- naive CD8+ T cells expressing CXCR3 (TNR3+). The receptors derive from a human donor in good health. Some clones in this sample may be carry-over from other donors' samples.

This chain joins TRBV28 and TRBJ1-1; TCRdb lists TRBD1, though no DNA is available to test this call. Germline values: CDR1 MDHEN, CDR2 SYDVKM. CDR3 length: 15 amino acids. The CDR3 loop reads CASSYRGALNTEAFF.

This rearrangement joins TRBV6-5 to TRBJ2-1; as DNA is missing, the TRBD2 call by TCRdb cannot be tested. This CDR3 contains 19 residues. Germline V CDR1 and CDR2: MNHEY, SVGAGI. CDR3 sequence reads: CASSYPRLGGSRSYNEQFF.

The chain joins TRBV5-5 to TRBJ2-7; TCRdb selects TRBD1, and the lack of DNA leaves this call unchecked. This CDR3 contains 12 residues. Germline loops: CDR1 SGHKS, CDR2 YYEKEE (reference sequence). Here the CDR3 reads CASSWTGDEQYF.

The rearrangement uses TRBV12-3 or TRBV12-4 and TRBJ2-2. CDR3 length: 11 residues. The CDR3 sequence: CASSFVGELFF.

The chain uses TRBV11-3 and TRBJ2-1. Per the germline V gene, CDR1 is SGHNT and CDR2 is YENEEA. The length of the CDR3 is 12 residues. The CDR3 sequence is CASSLSDSEQFF.

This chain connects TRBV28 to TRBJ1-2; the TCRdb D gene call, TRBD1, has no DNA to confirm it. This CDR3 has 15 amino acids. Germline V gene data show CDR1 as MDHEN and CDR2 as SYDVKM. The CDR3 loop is CASSFPGGAGYGYTF.

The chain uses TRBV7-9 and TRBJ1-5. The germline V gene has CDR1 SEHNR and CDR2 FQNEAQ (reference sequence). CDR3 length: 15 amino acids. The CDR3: CASSPSGRDNQPQHF.

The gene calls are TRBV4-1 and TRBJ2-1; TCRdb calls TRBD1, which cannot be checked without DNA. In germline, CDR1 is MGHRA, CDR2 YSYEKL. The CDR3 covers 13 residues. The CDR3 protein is CASSQGPREQQFF.

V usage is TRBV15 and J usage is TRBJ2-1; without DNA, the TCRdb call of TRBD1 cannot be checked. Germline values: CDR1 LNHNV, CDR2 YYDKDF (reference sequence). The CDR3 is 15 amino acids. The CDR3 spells CATSRQGVSYNEQLF.

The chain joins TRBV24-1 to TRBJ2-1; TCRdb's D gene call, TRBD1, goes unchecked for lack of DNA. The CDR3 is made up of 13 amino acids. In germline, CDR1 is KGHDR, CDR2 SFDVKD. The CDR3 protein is CATSGGSDDEQFF.

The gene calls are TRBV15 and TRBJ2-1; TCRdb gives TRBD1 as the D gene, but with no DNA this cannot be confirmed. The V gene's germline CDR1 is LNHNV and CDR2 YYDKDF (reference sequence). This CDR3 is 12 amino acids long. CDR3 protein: CATSEGGNEQFF.